These 30 T cell receptor beta chains share one sample of origin, sequenced in a study of cytomegalovirus exposure and HLA in healthy donors. Amplification used 60 Vbeta primers and 13 Jbeta primers. The method was immunoSEQ multiplex PCR; TCRdb's version includes in-frame clones alone and lacks a portion of them. Among about 160,000 clones listed, 82% were seen once. Sequences were obtained from PBMCs. The origin of the receptors is a girl aged 5-17 years in good health and CMV-seropositive.

V usage is TRBV28 and J usage is TRBJ1-2, with 8 bases matching TRBD1. Germline V lookup: CDR1 MDHEN, CDR2 SYDVKM. This CDR3 comprises 13 residues. V shed 6 bases and J 7 bases; nucleotides not matched to a gene: 7. For the CDR3, the DNA is TGTGCCAGCAGACGAACAGGGGGGGCTGGCTACACCTTC. This sequence encodes CASRRTGGAGYTF.

This clone showed up just a few times. One end of the junction varies from germline; a read error may be responsible. The rearrangement links TRBV7-2 to TRBJ2-5; D remains ambiguous. The CDR3 totals 13 residues. Germline CDR1 is SGHTA and CDR2 is FQGNSA. As DNA, the CDR3 is TGTGCCAGCAGCTTGGTTAGTGGCGAGACACAGTACTTC. Translating it yields CASSLVSGETQYF.

The V and J genes are TRBV7-9 and TRBJ1-5; D remains unclear. The V gene lost 4 bases and the J gene lost 4 bases, with 11 bases spanning the gap. Germline lookup yields CDR1 SEHNR and CDR2 FQNEAQ (reference sequence). The CDR3 length is 14 residues. CDR3 nucleotides: TGTGCCAGCAGCTCGTGGACTAATAATCAGCCCCAGCATTTT. Its translation is CASSSWTNNQPQHF.

This clone came up once. V is TRBV7-6 and J is TRBJ2-1, with TRBD2 matching 12 bases. V gave up 5 bases and J gave up 8 bases; unmatched junction bases: 13. Germline V gene data show CDR1 as SGHVS and CDR2 as FNYEAQ. The CDR3 spans 17 residues. CDR3 DNA sequence: TGTGCCAGCAGCAACCCGTACACTAGCGGGGGGATTCATGAGCAGTTCTTC. Translation gives CASSNPYTSGGIHEQFF.

The chain joins TRBV27 to TRBJ1-2; D unresolved. Trimming cost V 10 bases and J 8 bases, with 11 bases left between them. The CDR3 extends over 10 amino acids. Germline CDR1 reads MNHEY; CDR2 reads SMNVEV (reference sequence). CDR3 bases: TGTGCCAATTTCCTAACGGGCTACACCTTC. It specifies CANFLTGYTF.

This clone has just a few counts. V and J are TRBV7-9 and TRBJ1-4; D uncertain. CDR1 and CDR2 from the germline V gene are SEHNR and FQNEAQ (reference sequence). The CDR3 is made up of 13 amino acids. V dropped 4 bases and J dropped 5 bases, with 8 bases sitting between them. DNA of the CDR3: TGTGCCAGCAGCTACGGACTGAATGAAAAACTGTTTTTT. Protein: CASSYGLNEKLFF.

On this clone itself: Mismatch with germline at one junction end may stem from a read error. This specimen includes other DNA sequences encoding the same CDR3. This chain's CDR3 is CASSPQDTGIVETQYF. The DNA of the CDR3 is TGCGCCAGCTCACCACAAGATACAGGGATTGTCGAGACCCAGTACTTC. This chain uses TRBV18 with TRBJ2-5; D possibly corresponds to TRBD1 (6 bases). Germline V gene lookup returns CDR1 KGHSH and CDR2 LQKENI. This CDR3 has 16 residues.

The table lists this clone with a count of one. The rearrangement links TRBV5-3 to TRBJ1-2; weak D call: TRBD1 (5 bases). TRBV5-3 is an ORF, with its function uncertain. The CDR3 has 16 residues. Trimming took 4 bases from V and 8 from J, leaving 24 bases between them. DNA of the CDR3: TGTGCCAGAAGCCAGATAGGGCTTTCCCAAGGGGCGGGCTACACCTTC. Protein product: CARSQIGLSQGAGYTF.

V usage is TRBV7-9 and J usage is TRBJ1-2; D is ambiguous. The CDR3 contains 13 residues. V was cut by 5 bases and J by 5 bases, with 12 bases left in between. Per the germline V gene, CDR1 is SEHNR and CDR2 is FQNEAQ (reference sequence). The CDR3 nucleotides are TGTGCCAGCAGCCCTGCAATAGAGTATGGCTACACCTTC. Protein sequence: CASSPAIEYGYTF.

V usage is TRBV18 and J usage is TRBJ2-6; perhaps TRBD1 as D (5 bases). Germline V lookup: CDR1 KGHSH, CDR2 LQKENI. This CDR3 has 17 amino acids. V shed 1 base and J shed 0 bases, with 10 bases lying between them. The CDR3, as DNA: TGTGCCAGCTCACCACGTCAGGGTTTCTCTGGGGCCAACGTCCTGACTTTC. It specifies CASSPRQGFSGANVLTF.

The rearrangement joins TRBV2 to TRBJ2-7; tentatively, D is TRBD2 (6 bases). V shed 5 bases and J shed 2 bases, with 16 bases lying between them. From germline, CDR1 is SNHLY and CDR2 FYNNEI. The CDR3 is 15 amino acids. Written as DNA, the CDR3 is TGTGCCAGCAGTAGGAAGACCGGGACTCCCTACGAGCAGTACTTC. This translates into CASSRKTGTPYEQYF.

The rearrangement joins TRBV9 to TRBJ2-5; 9 bases are a match to TRBD1. This CDR3 region has 16 residues. Germline lookup yields CDR1 SGDLS and CDR2 YYNGEE. V trimming: 3 bases; J trimming: 5 bases; junction bases outside the gene matches: 11. The CDR3 DNA follows: TGTGCCAGCAGCGAACAGGGGGCACCGAGCGGGGAGACCCAGTACTTC. It specifies CASSEQGAPSGETQYF.

This chain joins TRBV4-2 and TRBJ2-3; 8 bases line up with TRBD1. CDR3 size: 17 residues. Germline V gene sequence: CDR1 LGHNA, CDR2 YNFKEQ. V shed 0 bases, J shed 6 bases, and the junction held 11 bases outside the gene matches. CDR3 nucleotides: TGTGCCAGCAGCCAAGATGGGGCAGGGGGCGGTGGGGATACGCAGTATTTT. This codes for CASSQDGAGGGGDTQYF.

This sequence joins TRBV2 and TRBJ2-3, with TRBD2 identical over 9 bases. CDR1 is SNHLY and CDR2 is FYNNEI in the germline V gene. The CDR3 loop spans 16 amino acids. The ends lost 1 base at V and 4 bases at J; junction bases unmatched: 6. The CDR3 sequence is CASSEGVLAGSDTQYF. CDR3 DNA sequence: TGTGCCAGCAGTGAAGGGGTTCTAGCGGGGTCAGATACGCAGTATTTT. The whole variable domain, filled in from reference TRBV2 and TRBJ2-3, reads EPEVTQTPSHQVTQMGQEVILRCVPISNHLYFYWYRQILGQKVEFLVSFYNNEISEKSEIFDDQFSVERPDGSNFTLKIRSTKLEDSAMYFCASSEGVLAGSDTQYFGPGTRLTVL.

This clone was seen more than once but under ten times. The CDR3 DNA is TGTGCCAGCCGACAGGGGAAAGAGACCCAGTACTTC. Protein: CASRQGKETQYF. This chain links TRBV2 with TRBJ2-5, with TRBD1 matching 8 bases. V shed 8 bases and J 3 bases; nucleotides not matched to a gene: 2. CDR3 length: 12 amino acids. Germline V gene data show CDR1 as SNHLY and CDR2 as FYNNEI.

The gene calls are TRBV5-4 and TRBJ2-5, with 8 bases lining up with TRBD1. The CDR3 contains 14 residues. CDR1 and CDR2 (germline): SGHNT, YYREEE (reference sequence). V was clipped by 3 bases and J by 8 bases; unmatched bases: 9. CDR3: CASSSGGRPDTQYF. Here the CDR3 DNA reads TGTGCCAGCAGCTCAGGGGGCAGACCCGACACCCAGTACTTC. Drawing the rest from reference TRBV5-4 and TRBJ2-5, the complete variable domain is ETGVTQSPTHLIKTRGQQVTLRCSSQSGHNTVSWYQQALGQGPQFIFQYYREEENGRGNFPPRFSGLQFPNYSSELNVNALELDDSALYLCASSSGGRPDTQYFGPGTRLLVL.

The chain employs TRBV9 and TRBJ2-5; 7 nucleotides align to TRBD2. The CDR3 is 14 residues long. With 1 base clipped from V and 4 bases from J, the junction kept 4 bases outside the gene matches. Germline V gene lookup returns CDR1 SGDLS and CDR2 YYNGEE. The CDR3 nucleotides are TGTGCCAGCAGCGTATGGTTAGCGGGAGAGACCCAGTACTTC. As protein: CASSVWLAGETQYF.

This chain uses TRBV2 with TRBJ1-2, with 8 nucleotides matching TRBD1. This CDR3 region has 14 residues. V dropped 8 bases and J dropped 8; count of bases not matched to a gene: 13. Germline V lookup: CDR1 SNHLY, CDR2 FYNNEI. CDR3 loop: CASQIRTGSRGYTF. CDR3 nucleotide sequence: TGTGCCAGCCAAATAAGGACAGGGTCGAGGGGCTACACCTTC.

The chain carries TRBV29-1 and TRBJ2-2; D possibly corresponds to TRBD1 (5 bases). The CDR3 runs to 12 residues. Germline-derived CDR1 and CDR2 are SQVTM and ANQGSEA. The V gene lost 4 bases and the J gene lost 5 bases, with 8 bases spanning the gap. The CDR3 region is CSVVGVTGELFF. Here the CDR3 DNA reads TGCAGCGTTGTAGGGGTGACCGGGGAGCTGTTTTTT.

The chain links TRBV5-6 to TRBJ2-7; TRBD1 is a possible D gene (6 bases). CDR1 SGHDT and CDR2 YYEEEE come from the germline V gene. This CDR3 is 13 amino acids long. V dropped 4 bases and J dropped 3 bases, with 11 bases sitting between them. CDR3 sequence reads: CASSAVDSYEQYF. The CDR3 DNA is TGTGCCAGCAGCGCGGTGGACAGCTACGAGCAGTACTTC.

The gene calls are TRBV5-6 and TRBJ1-2; D may be TRBD1 (5 bases). The CDR3 spans 14 residues. V was shortened by 4 bases and J by 3 bases, with 13 bases between the two germline ends. Germline CDR1 is SGHDT and CDR2 is YYEEEE. CDR3 DNA sequence: TGTGCCAGCAGCGGACCGGGGGTGGACTATGGCTACACCTTC. Its translation is CASSGPGVDYGYTF. The variable domain in full, with the rest retrieved from reference TRBV5-6 and TRBJ1-2, is DAGVTQSPTHLIKTRGQQVTLRCSPKSGHDTVSWYQQALGQGPQFIFQYYEEEERQRGNFPDRFSGHQFPNYSSELNVNALLLGDSALYLCASSGPGVDYGYTFGSGTRLTVV.

This clone has just a few counts. J is TRBJ1-2 and V is TRBV7-2; D not certain. The CDR3 runs to 15 residues. Trimming took 0 bases from V and 2 from J, leaving 10 bases between them. Germline-derived CDR1 and CDR2 are SGHTA and FQGNSA. CDR3 sequence: CASSLAVRENYGYTF. In nucleotides, the CDR3 is TGTGCCAGCAGCTTAGCGGTGAGGGAGAACTATGGCTACACCTTC.

The chain recombines TRBV5-1 with TRBJ2-3; 8 nucleotides match TRBD2. The CDR3 consists of 14 residues. Germline CDR1 and CDR2: SGHRS and YFSETQ. After removal of 4 bases from V and 3 bases from J, the junction contained 4 bases not matched to a gene. The CDR3: CASSTGLATDTQYF. In DNA, the CDR3 is TGCGCCAGCAGCACCGGACTAGCTACAGATACGCAGTATTTT.

Here the CDR3 reads CASSVDGGSLGFGEQYF. The CDR3 coding sequence is TGTGCCAGCAGCGTAGACGGCGGGTCTCTAGGGTTCGGCGAGCAGTACTTC. V gene TRBV9 combines with J gene TRBJ2-7; a weak D match, TRBD2 (5 bases). Deletions cut 0 bases from V and 6 bases from J, with 22 bases between. Looked up from germline, CDR1 is SGDLS and CDR2 is YYNGEE. The CDR3 is 17 residues long.

V is TRBV9 and J is TRBJ1-1, with D possibly TRBD1 on 6 matching bases. Trimming left V 0 bases short and J 3 bases short, with 12 bases between. Germline-derived CDR1 and CDR2 are SGDLS and YYNGEE. The CDR3 extends over 15 amino acids. CDR3 loop: CASSVVAGVDTEAFF. The DNA for the CDR3 is TGTGCCAGCAGCGTAGTGGCAGGGGTCGACACTGAAGCTTTCTTT.

V is TRBV9 and J is TRBJ1-2; 9 nucleotides agree with TRBD1. Germline V lookup: CDR1 SGDLS, CDR2 YYNGEE. The CDR3 extends over 14 amino acids. The trim removed 0 bases at V and 4 bases at J, leaving 1 base unmatched. CDR3 nucleotide sequence: TGTGCCAGCAGCGTAGGGGACAGGGCCTATGGCTACACCTTC. Amino acids: CASSVGDRAYGYTF.

The chain employs TRBV28 and TRBJ2-7; TRBD1 might be the D (7 bases). The V gene's germline CDR1 is MDHEN and CDR2 SYDVKM. The CDR3 loop spans 12 amino acids. With 6 bases removed from V and 4 bases from J, the gap between germline ends came to 10 bases. The CDR3 DNA is TGTGCCAGCAGACCAGGGGGGTACGAGCAGTACTTC. The encoded protein is CASRPGGYEQYF.

The rearrangement joins TRBV7-6 to TRBJ2-1; 7 bases fit TRBD1. This CDR3 contains 15 residues. Germline loops: CDR1 SGHVS, CDR2 FNYEAQ. After removal of 6 bases from V and 4 bases from J, the junction contained 9 bases not matched to a gene. CDR3 loop: CASRLPGQLYNEQFF. The CDR3 DNA follows: TGTGCCAGCAGGTTACCGGGACAGCTGTACAATGAGCAGTTCTTC.

This clone appeared a few times. This sequence joins TRBV5-4 and TRBJ1-2, with D maybe TRBD1 (5 bases). Per germline, CDR1 SGHNT and CDR2 YYREEE (reference sequence). The CDR3 covers 15 residues. V lost 5 bases to trimming and J lost 2 bases, with 16 bases between them. CDR3 protein: CASRTAGQPNYGYTF. CDR3 DNA: TGTGCCAGCAGAACGGCAGGGCAGCCGAACTATGGCTACACCTTC.

The rearrangement uses TRBV4-1 and TRBJ1-3; possibly TRBD1 for D (6 bases). Trimming took 4 bases from V and 0 from J, leaving 16 bases between them. CDR3 size: 17 residues. Looked up from germline, CDR1 is MGHRA and CDR2 is YSYEKL. The DNA for the CDR3 is TGCGCCAGCAGCCCACGGACAGCGGTTTACTCTGGAAACACCATATATTTT. It encodes CASSPRTAVYSGNTIYF.